This TCR beta chain was recovered during a study of control samples from healthy donors and cancer patients. The CDR3 has 12 amino acids. Trimming removed 6 bases from V and 3 bases from J, with 7 bases in between. The V gene's germline CDR1 is MNHEY and CDR2 SVGAGI. Sequencing was performed with immunoSEQ multiplex PCR; in TCRdb, only in-frame clones are kept and a portion is missing. The repertoire has some 120,000 clones, around 90% of them found once; the top ten carry about 2.6%. The receptor was isolated from a man between 18 and 35 years old in good health. The J gene is TRBJ2-3, the V gene TRBV6-5; D gene uncertain. Sequenced input: blood. CDR3 protein: CASRERTDTQYF. The DNA of the CDR3 is TGTGCCAGCAGGGAGCGTACAGATACGCAGTATTTT.